This TCR beta chain was captured in a study of blood T cell repertoires in COVID-19 (TCRdb year 2020). General notes on the study: The collaborator samples originated in the United States, Italy and Spain and spanned the acute and convalescent phases of COVID-19. The material from the prospective study consisted of cDNA or gDNA derived from T cells, B-cell-depleted T cells, or PBMCs. The dataset comprised deeply sampled blood TCRbeta repertoires from subjects exposed to, actively infected with, or recovered from COVID-19. The repertoires were made available in a free public database intended to serve as a resource for research on the immune response to SARS-CoV-2. The samples were drawn from the first 160 participants of the ongoing ImmuneRACE study and from 1,254 subjects provided by 6 global collaborators. The sample metadata nearly always contained a de-identified subject ID, COVID-19 status, age in years and sex. HLA class I and class II types, where available, came from metadata supplied by the sample provider rather than from assay-based typing. What the work shows at the level of the full study, not this receptor alone: Clinical and demographic metadata were provided uncurated, with the amount varying by source and participant.

TCRbeta CDR3 regions were amplified from genomic DNA by means of the immunoSEQ Assay, a bias-controlled multiplex PCR. Per the original workflow: The number of nucleated cells in each sample was estimated from the amplification of reference gene primers within the assay. To quantify the absolute abundance of each unique TCRbeta CDR3 rearrangement, sequence reads were collapsed and filtered. For each sample, productive Simpson clonality was calculated as the square root of Simpson's diversity index across productive rearrangements. Not all clones reach the TCRdb copy of this immuneACCESS table, which keeps in-frame sequences only. Checked studies attribute under half of the gap to unresolved V genes and leave the rest unexplained. V, J and clone size reflect that table, while D and trimming were determined from the DNA. This sample lists approximately 170,000 clones; about 83% were detected once. Around 3.6% of the sample goes to the ten largest clones.

Enrolling through a virtual design, the prospective study's participants ranged in age from roughly 18 to 89 years and lived across about two dozen United States geographic areas. To assign participants to cohorts, the prospective study relied on clinical history that participants themselves reported in a screening survey and a study questionnaire. In the prospective study, whole blood, serum and a nasopharyngeal or oropharyngeal swab were collected from each participant by mobile phlebotomists. Over an approximately 2-month period, participants in the prospective study had the option of providing additional blood draws and questionnaires. Before DNA extraction, prospective study blood samples were shipped either frozen or at room temperature. Via the germline V gene, CDR1 is LGHNA and CDR2 YSLEER. The CDR3 has 16 amino acids, counting the end cysteine and phenylalanine. Only the CDR3 DNA is retained, 48 bases long and in frame from the first base. V loses 0 bases of germline sequence and J loses 2 bases, and the interval between the two ends is 12 bases.

Comments on this clone: Its recognized antigen is unknown. Per-nucleotide qualities are absent, and no much larger clonotype sits a single base away.

The chain is assembled from TRBV4-3 and TRBJ2-3; TRBD1 is a weak D gene call, 5 bases matching. This TCR was recovered from a woman aged 45-65 years in a cohort exposed to, infected with or recovered from COVID-19 (not recorded which). The sequenced sample was PBMCs or T cells enriched from blood (not recorded which). Read as DNA, the sequence is TGCGCCAGCAGCCAAGAAGCACAGGTTGACACAGATACGCAGTATTTT. Its translation reads: CASSQEAQVDTDTQYF.